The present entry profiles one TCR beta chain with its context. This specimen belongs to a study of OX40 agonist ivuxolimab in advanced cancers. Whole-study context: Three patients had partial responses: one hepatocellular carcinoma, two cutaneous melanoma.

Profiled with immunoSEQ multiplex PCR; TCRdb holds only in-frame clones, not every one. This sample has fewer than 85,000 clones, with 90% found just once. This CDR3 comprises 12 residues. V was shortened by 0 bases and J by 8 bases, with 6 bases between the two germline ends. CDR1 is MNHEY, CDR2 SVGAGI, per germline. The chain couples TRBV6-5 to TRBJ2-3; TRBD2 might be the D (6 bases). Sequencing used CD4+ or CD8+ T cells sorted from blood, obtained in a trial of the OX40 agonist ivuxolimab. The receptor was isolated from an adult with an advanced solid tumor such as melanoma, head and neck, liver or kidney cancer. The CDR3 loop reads CASSYSGGTQYF. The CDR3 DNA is TGTGCCAGCAGTTACTCGGGGGGTACGCAGTATTTT.